This T cell receptor beta chain was recorded in a study of T cells in Graves' hyperthyroidism and ophthalmopathy. Findings and limits, study-wide: Progression to ophthalmopathy was predicted a median of approximately 6.4 months early. Most thyroid-expanded clonotypes above 0.001 were also found in blood.

CDR1 and CDR2 from the germline V gene are SGHRS and YFSETQ. Trimming removed 5 bases at V and 5 bases at J, with 16 bases between. CDR3 length: 14 amino acids. This clonotype came up many times. Its antigen remains unidentified. The CDR3 regions of TCR beta were amplified from RNA transcripts. The HTBI primer set served for first-round RT-PCR of the TCR CDR3. TCRdb recomputed calls from the multiplex PCR reads with MiXCR, one row per CDR3 protein. In the table there are about 570,000 distinct CDR3 sequences, 40% to 55% of which are singletons. Uncontrolled infection, other autoimmune disease, pregnancy or lactation led to exclusion.

The rearrangement uses TRBV5-1 and TRBJ2-5; D may match TRBD1 or TRBD2 (5 bases each). The sequencing input was peripheral blood or thyroid tissue (not recorded which). The receptor's source is an adult woman with Graves' disease, either hyperthyroidism or ophthalmopathy (not recorded which). CDR3 sequence: CASSSARGMETQYF. The CDR3 nucleotides are TGCGCCAGCAGTTCCGCGAGGGGAATGGAGACCCAGTACTTC. Drawing the rest from reference TRBV5-1 and TRBJ2-5, the complete variable domain is KAGVTQTPRYLIKTRGQQVTLSCSPISGHRSVSWYQQTPGQGLQFLFEYFSETQRNKGNFPGRFSGRQFSNSRSEMNVSTLELGDSALYLCASSSARGMETQYFGPGTRLLVL.